The following is a T cell receptor beta chain sequence with its context. The data were taken from a study of blood T cell repertoires in COVID-19. Using immunoSEQ multiplex PCR, the repertoire was profiled, and TCRdb retains in-frame clones only, with some absent. This table holds about 16,000 clones, approximately 90% found once. This clonotype was obtained from a human donor in a cohort sampled during active COVID-19. Sequencing input: peripheral blood.

The CDR3, as DNA: TGTGCCAGCAGCTTTACAGGGGTCCGTACTGAAGCTTTCTTT. It is translated as CASSFTGVRTEAFF. J is TRBJ1-1 and V is TRBV13, with 7 nucleotides matching TRBD1. The CDR3 sequence is 14 residues long. Germline values: CDR1 PRHDT, CDR2 FYEKMQ (reference sequence). V was pared by 3 bases and J by 5 bases, with 6 bases of the junction left unmatched.